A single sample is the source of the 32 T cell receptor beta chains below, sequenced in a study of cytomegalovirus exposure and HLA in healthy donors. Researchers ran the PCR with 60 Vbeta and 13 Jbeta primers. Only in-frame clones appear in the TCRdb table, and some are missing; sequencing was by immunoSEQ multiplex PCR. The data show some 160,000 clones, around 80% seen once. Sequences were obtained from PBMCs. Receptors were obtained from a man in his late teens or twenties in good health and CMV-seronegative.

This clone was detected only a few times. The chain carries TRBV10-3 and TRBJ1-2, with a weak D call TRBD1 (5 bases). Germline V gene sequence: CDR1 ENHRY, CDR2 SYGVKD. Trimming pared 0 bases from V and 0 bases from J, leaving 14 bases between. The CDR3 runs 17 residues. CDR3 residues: CAISESSGRASNYGYTF. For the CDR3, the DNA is TGTGCCATCAGTGAGTCTTCCGGCAGGGCGTCTAACTATGGCTACACCTTC.

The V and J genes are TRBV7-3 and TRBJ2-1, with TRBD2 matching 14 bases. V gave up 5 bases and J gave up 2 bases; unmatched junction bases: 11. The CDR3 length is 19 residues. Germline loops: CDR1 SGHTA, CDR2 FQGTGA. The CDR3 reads CASSGLGTSGGRAYNEQFF. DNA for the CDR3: TGTGCCAGCAGCGGTCTCGGGACTAGCGGGGGCCGGGCCTACAATGAGCAGTTCTTC.

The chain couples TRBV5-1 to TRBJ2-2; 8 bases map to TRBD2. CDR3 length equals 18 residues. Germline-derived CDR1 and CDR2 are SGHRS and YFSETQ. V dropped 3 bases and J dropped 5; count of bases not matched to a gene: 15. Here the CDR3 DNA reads TGCGCCAGCAGCTACGGACTAGCCGGGGGACTTAGGACCGGGGAGCTGTTTTTT. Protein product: CASSYGLAGGLRTGELFF.

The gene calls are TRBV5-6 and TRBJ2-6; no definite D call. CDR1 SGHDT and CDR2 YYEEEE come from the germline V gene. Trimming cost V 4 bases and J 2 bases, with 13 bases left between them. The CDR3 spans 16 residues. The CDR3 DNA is TGTGCCAGCAGCCCTTTTTCCCCCCCTGGGGCCAACGTCCTGACTTTC. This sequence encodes CASSPFSPPGANVLTF.

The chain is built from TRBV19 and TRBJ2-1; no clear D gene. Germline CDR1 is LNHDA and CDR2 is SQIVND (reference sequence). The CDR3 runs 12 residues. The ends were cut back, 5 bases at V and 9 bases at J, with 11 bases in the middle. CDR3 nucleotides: TGTGCCAGTAGTTCCGCCCCAGGTGAGCAGTTCTTC. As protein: CASSSAPGEQFF. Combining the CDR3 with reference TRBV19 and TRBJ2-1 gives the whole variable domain DGGITQSPKYLFRKEGQNVTLSCEQNLNHDAMYWYRQDPGQGLRLIYYSQIVNDFQKGDIAEGYSVSREKKESFPLTVTSAQKNPTAFYLCASSSAPGEQFFGPGTRLTVL.

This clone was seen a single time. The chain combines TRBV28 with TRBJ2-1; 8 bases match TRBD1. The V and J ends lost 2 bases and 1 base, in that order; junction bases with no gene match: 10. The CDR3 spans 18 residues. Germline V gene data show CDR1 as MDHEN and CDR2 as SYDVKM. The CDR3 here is CASSLRRYRTGSYNEQFF. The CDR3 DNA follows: TGTGCCAGCAGTTTACGTCGTTATCGGACAGGGTCCTACAATGAGCAGTTCTTC.

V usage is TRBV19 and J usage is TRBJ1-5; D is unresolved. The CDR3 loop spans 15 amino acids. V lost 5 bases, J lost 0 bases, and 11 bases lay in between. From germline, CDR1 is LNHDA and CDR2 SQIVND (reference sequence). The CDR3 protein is CASSFPGYSNQPQHF. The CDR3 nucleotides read TGTGCCAGTAGTTTCCCAGGATATAGCAATCAGCCCCAGCATTTT. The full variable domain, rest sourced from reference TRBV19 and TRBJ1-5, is DGGITQSPKYLFRKEGQNVTLSCEQNLNHDAMYWYRQDPGQGLRLIYYSQIVNDFQKGDIAEGYSVSREKKESFPLTVTSAQKNPTAFYLCASSFPGYSNQPQHFGDGTRLSIL.

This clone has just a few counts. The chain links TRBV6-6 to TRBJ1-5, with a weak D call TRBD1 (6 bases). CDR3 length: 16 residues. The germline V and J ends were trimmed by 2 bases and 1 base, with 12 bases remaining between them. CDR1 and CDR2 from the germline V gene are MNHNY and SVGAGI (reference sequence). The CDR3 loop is CASSYGKGGSNQPQHF. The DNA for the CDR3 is TGTGCCAGCAGTTACGGAAAGGGGGGGAGCAATCAGCCCCAGCATTTT.

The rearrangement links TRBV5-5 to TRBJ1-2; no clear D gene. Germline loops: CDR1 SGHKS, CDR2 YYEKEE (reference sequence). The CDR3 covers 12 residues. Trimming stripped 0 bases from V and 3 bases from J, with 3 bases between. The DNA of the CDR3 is TGTGCCAGCAGCTTGGGAGACTATGGCTACACCTTC. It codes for CASSLGDYGYTF.

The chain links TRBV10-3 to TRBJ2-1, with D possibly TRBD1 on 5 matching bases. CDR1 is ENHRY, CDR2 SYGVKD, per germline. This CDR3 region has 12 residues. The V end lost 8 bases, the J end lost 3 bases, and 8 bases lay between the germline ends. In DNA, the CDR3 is TGTGCCATCTCCGACAGCTACAATGAGCAGTTCTTC. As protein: CAISDSYNEQFF.

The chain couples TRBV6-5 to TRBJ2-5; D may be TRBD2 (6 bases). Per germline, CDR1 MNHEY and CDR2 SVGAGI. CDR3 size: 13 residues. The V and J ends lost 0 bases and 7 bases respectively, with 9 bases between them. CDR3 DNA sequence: TGTGCCAGCAGTTACTCGAAGGAGGGGACCCAGTACTTC. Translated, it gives CASSYSKEGTQYF.

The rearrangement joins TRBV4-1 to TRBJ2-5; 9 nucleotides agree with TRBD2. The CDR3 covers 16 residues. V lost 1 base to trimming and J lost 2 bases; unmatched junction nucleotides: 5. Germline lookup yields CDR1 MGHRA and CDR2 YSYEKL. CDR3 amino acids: CASSQGKTSGQETQYF. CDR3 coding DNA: TGCGCCAGCAGCCAAGGTAAAACTAGCGGGCAAGAGACCCAGTACTTC.

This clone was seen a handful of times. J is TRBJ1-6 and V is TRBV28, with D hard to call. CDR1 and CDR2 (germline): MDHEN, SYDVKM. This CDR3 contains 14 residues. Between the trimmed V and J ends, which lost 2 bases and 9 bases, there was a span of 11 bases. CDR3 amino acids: CASSLEVGSSPLHF. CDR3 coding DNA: TGTGCCAGCAGTTTAGAGGTCGGCAGTTCACCCCTCCACTTT.

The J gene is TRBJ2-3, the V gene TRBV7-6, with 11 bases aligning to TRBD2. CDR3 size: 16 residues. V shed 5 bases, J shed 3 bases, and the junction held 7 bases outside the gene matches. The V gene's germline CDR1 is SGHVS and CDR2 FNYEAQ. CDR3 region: CASSTLAGGRTDTQYF. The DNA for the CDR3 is TGTGCCAGCAGCACCTTAGCGGGGGGGAGGACAGATACGCAGTATTTT.

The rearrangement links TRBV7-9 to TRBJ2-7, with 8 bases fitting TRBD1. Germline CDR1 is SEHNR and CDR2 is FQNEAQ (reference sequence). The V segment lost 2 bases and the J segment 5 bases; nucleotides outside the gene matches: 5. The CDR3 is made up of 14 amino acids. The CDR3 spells CASSLSQGANEQYF. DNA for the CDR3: TGTGCCAGCAGCTTATCCCAGGGGGCGAACGAGCAGTACTTC.

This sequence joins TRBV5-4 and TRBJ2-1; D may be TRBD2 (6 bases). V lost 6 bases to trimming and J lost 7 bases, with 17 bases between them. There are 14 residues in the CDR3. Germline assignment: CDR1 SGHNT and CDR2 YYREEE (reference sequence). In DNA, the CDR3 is TGTGCCAGCACCTACGGGAGTCCTGGTAATGAGCAGTTCTTC. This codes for CASTYGSPGNEQFF.

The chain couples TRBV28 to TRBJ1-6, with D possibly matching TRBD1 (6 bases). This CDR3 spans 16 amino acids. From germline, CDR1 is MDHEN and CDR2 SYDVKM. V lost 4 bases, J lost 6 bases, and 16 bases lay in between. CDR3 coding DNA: TGTGCCAGCAGTTGGGGCAGGGGACCTCTTAATTCACCCCTCCACTTT. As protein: CASSWGRGPLNSPLHF.

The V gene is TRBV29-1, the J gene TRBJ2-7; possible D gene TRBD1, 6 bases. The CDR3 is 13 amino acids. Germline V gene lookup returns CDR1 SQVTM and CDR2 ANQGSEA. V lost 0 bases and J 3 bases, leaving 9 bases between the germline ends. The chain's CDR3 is CSVEEGASYEQYF. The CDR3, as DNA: TGCAGCGTTGAAGAGGGGGCGAGCTACGAGCAGTACTTC.

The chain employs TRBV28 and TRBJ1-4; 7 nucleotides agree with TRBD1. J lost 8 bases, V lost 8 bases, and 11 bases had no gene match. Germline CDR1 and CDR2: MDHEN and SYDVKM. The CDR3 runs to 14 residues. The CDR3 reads CASSPPGGSEKLFF. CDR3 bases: TGTGCCAGCTCGCCGCCAGGGGGTAGCGAAAAACTGTTTTTT. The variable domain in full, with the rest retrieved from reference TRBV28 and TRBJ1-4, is DVKVTQSSRYLVKRTGEKVFLECVQDMDHENMFWYRQDPGLGLRLIYFSYDVKMKEKGDIPEGYSVSREKKERFSLILESASTNQTSMYLCASSPPGGSEKLFFGSGTQLSVL.

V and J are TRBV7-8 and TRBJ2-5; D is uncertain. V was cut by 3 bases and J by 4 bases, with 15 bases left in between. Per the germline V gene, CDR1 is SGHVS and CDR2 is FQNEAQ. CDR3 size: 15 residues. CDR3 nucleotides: TGTGCCAGCAGCTTCCTGTATCCCGGCGGAGAGACCCAGTACTTC. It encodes CASSFLYPGGETQYF. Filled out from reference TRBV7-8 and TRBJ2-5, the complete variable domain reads GAGVSQSPRYKVAKRGQDVALRCDPISGHVSLFWYQQALGQGPEFLTYFQNEAQLDKSGLPSDRFFAERPEGSVSTLKIQRTQQEDSAVYLCASSFLYPGGETQYFGPGTRLLVL.

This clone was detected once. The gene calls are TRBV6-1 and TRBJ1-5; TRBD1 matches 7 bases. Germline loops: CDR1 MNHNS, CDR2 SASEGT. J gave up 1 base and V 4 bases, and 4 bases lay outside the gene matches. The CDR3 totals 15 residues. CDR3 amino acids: CASSGRGQSNQPQHF. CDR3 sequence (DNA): TGTGCCAGCAGTGGACGGGGACAGAGCAATCAGCCCCAGCATTTT.

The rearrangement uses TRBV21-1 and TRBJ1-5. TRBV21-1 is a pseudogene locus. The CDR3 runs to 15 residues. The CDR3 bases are TGTGCCAGCAGCAAAGTACGAGTTAGCAATCAGCCCCAGCATTTT. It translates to CASSKVRVSNQPQHF.

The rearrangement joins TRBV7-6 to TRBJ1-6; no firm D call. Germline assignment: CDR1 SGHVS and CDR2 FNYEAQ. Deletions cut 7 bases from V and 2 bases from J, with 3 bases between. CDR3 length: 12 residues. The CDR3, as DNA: TGTGCCAGCACCACCTATAATTCACCCCTCCACTTT. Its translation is CASTTYNSPLHF.

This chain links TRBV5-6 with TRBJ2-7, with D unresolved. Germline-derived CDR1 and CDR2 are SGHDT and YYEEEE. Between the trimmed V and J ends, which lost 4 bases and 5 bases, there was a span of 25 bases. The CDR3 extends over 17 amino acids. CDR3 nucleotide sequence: TGTGCCAGCAGCCAAAGCTTTAGAGAAGCTCACCGAGACGAGCAGTACTTC. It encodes CASSQSFREAHRDEQYF.

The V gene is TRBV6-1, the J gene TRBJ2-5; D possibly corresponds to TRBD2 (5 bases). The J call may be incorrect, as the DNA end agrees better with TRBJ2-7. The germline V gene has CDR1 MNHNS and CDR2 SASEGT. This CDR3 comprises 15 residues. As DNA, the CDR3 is TGTGCCAGCAACCCATCGGGAACCGCCCGGTACGAGCAGTACTTC. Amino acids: CASNPSGTARYEQYF.

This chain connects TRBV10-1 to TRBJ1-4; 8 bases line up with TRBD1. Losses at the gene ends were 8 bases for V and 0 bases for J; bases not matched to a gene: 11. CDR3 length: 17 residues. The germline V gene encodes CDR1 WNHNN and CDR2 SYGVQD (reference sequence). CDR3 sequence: CASGPDRGHATNEKLFF. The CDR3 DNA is TGCGCCAGCGGCCCCGACAGGGGCCATGCAACTAATGAAAAACTGTTTTTT.

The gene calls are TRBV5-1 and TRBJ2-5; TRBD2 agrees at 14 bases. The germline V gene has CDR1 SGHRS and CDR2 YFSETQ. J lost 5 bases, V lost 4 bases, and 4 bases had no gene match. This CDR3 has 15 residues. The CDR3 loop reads CASSEGLAGVETQYF. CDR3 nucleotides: TGCGCCAGCAGCGAGGGACTAGCGGGAGTTGAGACCCAGTACTTC.

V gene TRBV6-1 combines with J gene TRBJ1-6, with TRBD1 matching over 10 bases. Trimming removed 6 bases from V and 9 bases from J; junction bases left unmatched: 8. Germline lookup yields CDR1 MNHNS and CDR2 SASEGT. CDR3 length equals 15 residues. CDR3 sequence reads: CASRDNRDRGSPLHF. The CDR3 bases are TGTGCCAGCAGAGACAACCGGGACAGGGGTTCACCCCTCCACTTT.

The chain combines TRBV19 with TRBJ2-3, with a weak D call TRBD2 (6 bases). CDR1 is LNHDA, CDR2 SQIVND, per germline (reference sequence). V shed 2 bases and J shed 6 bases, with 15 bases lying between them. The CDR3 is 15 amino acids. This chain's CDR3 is CASSISSGFTDTQYF. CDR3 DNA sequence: TGTGCCAGTAGTATAAGTAGCGGCTTTACCGATACGCAGTATTTT.

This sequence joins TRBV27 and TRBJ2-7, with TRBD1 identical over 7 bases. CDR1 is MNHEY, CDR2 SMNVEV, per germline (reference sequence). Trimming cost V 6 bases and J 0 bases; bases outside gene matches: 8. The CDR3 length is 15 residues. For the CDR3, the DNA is TGTGCCAGCAGCTCCGGGACAGTGATCTCCTACGAGCAGTACTTC. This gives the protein CASSSGTVISYEQYF.

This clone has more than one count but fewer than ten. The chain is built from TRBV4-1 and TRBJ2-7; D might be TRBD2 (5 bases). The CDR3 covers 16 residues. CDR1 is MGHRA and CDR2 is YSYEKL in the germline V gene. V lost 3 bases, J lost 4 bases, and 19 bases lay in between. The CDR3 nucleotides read TGCGCCAGCAGCCACCTCGGGGTGCTTCGAGAATACGAGCAGTACTTC. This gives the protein CASSHLGVLREYEQYF.

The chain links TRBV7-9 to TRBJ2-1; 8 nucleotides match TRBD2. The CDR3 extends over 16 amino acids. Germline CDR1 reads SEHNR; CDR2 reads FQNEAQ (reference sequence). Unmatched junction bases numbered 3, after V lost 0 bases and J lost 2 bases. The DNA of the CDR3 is TGTGCCAGCAGCTTAGCCGGGGGGGCAACCTACAATGAGCAGTTCTTC. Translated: CASSLAGGATYNEQFF.